These 5 T cell receptor beta chains share one sample of origin, sequenced in a study of CD8+CD57+ T cells in acquired aplastic anemia. CDR3 and TCR beta VDJ profiling relied on a genomic DNA template. TCRdb reprocessed the reads with MiXCR, giving one entry per CDR3 protein. The top ten clones hold approximately 3% of a sample with under 200,000 distinct CDR3 sequences, roughly 43% of them seen once. All patients picked for sequencing had shown, by flow cytometry, an expansion of CD8+CD57+ cells. The specimen sequenced was sorted CD4+, CD8+, or CD8+CD57+ T cells (not recorded which) from PBMCs. The receptors were gathered from a human donor with aplastic anemia.

This clonotype came up many times. This rearrangement joins TRBV15 to TRBJ2-7, with D perhaps given as TRBD1 or TRBD2 (6 bases each). Trimming left V 1 base short and J 2 bases short, with 12 bases between. Looked up from germline, CDR1 is LNHNV and CDR2 is YYDKDF (reference sequence). The CDR3 is 15 amino acids. CDR3 region: CATSRGGAATYEQYF. The CDR3 nucleotides are TGTGCCACCAGCAGAGGGGGGGCGGCTACCTACGAGCAGTACTTC.

This clonotype was counted ten times or more. The chain employs TRBV7-9 and TRBJ2-5, with 14 nucleotides matching TRBD2. The CDR3 contains 17 residues. With 4 bases clipped from V and 2 bases from J, the junction kept 6 bases outside the gene matches. Germline V lookup: CDR1 SEHNR, CDR2 FQNEAQ (reference sequence). CDR3 protein: CASSSGTSGREQETQYF. DNA for the CDR3: TGTGCCAGCAGCTCCGGGACTAGCGGGAGAGAACAAGAGACCCAGTACTTC. Full variable domain (remainder filled in from reference TRBV7-9 and TRBJ2-5): DTGVSQNPRHKITKRGQNVTFRCDPISEHNRLYWYRQTLGQGPEFLTYFQNEAQLEKSRLLSDRFSAERPKGSFSTLEIQRTEQGDSAMYLCASSSGTSGREQETQYFGPGTRLLVL.

This chain links TRBV5-1 with TRBJ2-3; tentatively, D is TRBD1 or TRBD2 (5 bases each). CDR3 size: 13 residues. Germline V gives CDR1 SGHRS, CDR2 YFSETQ. V was pared by 4 bases and J by 2 bases, with 8 bases between. CDR3 in DNA: TGCGCCAGCAGCGAGGGGCTCACAGATACGCAGTATTTT. It encodes CASSEGLTDTQYF.

To note about this clonotype: Relative to the germline gene, one junction end is altered; a read error may explain this. The chain has TRBV7-6 and TRBJ1-1, with a possible D match to TRBD1 (5 bases). Germline V gene data show CDR1 as SGHVS and CDR2 as FNYEAQ. The CDR3 contains 17 residues. CDR3 loop: CANSFDGIRDLNTGAFF. The CDR3 region has the DNA TGTGCCAACAGCTTCGACGGAATACGGGACTTGAACACTGGAGCTTTCTTT.

This clonotype appeared many times. This chain connects TRBV5-8 to TRBJ2-1; 7 positions match TRBD2. Germline loops: CDR1 SGHTS, CDR2 YDEGEE. After removal of 4 bases from V and 10 bases from J, the junction contained 11 bases not matched to a gene. CDR3 length: 14 residues. For the CDR3, the DNA is TGTGCCAGCAGCCCCCCGGAGCGGGGAAGCGAGCAGTTCTTC. Its translation: CASSPPERGSEQFF.